This T cell receptor beta chain was recovered during a study of regulatory T cells in long-lasting Graves disease. Across the whole study: Antithyroid drug exposure in newly diagnosed Graves' patients had lasted under 3 months. Whole-study results and caveats: No thyroid tissue was studied; the work used peripheral blood only.

Time point indicated: newly diagnosed GD, antithyroid drugs for less than 3 months. Construction of the TCR library relied on RNA isolated from PBMCs. As to this clonotype: Its antigen remains unknown.

The CDR3 has 13 residues. Between the trimmed V and J ends, which lost 0 bases and 7 bases, there was a span of 6 bases. The germline V gene encodes CDR1 SGHDN and CDR2 FVKESK. The authors built TCR beta libraries using iRepertoire HTBI primers and Arm-PCR of CDR3 regions. TCRdb itself ran the multiplex PCR reads through MiXCR, one entry per CDR3 protein. The sample includes 400,000 to 500,000 distinct CDR3 sequences, 15% to 20% seen only once; the top ten take around a tenth. The sample was also linked to a second study, of T cells in Graves' hyperthyroidism and ophthalmopathy. According to that study: Clinical symptoms, serum thyroxine and TRAb, thyroid ultrasound and orbital computed tomography together formed the diagnostic basis.

The TCR was taken from a woman aged 25 to 39 with Graves disease. This chain joins TRBV14 and TRBJ2-2; no firm D call. The material was peripheral blood mononuclear cells (PBMCs), obtained at new diagnosis, from a patient treated with antithyroid drugs. This CDR3 reads CASSQDNIGELFF. The DNA of the CDR3 is TGTGCCAGCAGCCAAGATAATATCGGGGAGCTGTTTTTT.